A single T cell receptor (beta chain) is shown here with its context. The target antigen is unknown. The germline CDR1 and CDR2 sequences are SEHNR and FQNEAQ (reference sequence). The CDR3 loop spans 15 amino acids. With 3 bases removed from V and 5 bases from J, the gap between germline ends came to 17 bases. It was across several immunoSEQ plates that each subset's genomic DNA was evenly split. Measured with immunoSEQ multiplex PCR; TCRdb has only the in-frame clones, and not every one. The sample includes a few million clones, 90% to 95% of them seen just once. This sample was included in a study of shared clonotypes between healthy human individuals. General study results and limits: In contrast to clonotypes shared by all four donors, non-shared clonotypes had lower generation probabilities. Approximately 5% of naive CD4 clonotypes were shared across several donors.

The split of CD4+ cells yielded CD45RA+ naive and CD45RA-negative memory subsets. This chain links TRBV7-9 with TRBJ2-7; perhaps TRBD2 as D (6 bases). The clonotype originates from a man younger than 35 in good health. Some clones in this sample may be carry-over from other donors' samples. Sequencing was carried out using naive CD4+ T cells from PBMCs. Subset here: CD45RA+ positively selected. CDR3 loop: CASSLVGVTGDEQYF. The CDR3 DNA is TGTGCCAGCAGCTTGGTTGGGGTGACGGGGGACGAGCAGTACTTC. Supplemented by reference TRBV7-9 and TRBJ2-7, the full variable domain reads DTGVSQNPRHKITKRGQNVTFRCDPISEHNRLYWYRQTLGQGPEFLTYFQNEAQLEKSRLLSDRFSAERPKGSFSTLEIQRTEQGDSAMYLCASSLVGVTGDEQYFGPGTRLTVT.